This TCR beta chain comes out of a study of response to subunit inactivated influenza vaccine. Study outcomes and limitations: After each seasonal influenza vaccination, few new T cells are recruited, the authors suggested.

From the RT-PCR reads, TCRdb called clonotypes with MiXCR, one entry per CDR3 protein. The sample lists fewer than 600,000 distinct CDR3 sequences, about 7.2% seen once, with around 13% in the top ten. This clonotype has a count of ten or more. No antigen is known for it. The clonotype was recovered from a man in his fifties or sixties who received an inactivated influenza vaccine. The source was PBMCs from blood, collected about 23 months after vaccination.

The CDR3 region is CASSFPPGTNNEQFF. For the CDR3, the DNA is TGTGCCAGCAGCTTCCCCCCCGGGACAAACAATGAGCAGTTCTTC. The rearrangement links TRBV7-9 to TRBJ2-1; tentatively, D is TRBD1 (6 bases). Trimming pared 3 bases from V and 5 bases from J, leaving 14 bases between. CDR3 length equals 15 residues. From germline, CDR1 is SEHNR and CDR2 FQNEAQ (reference sequence). The complete variable domain, with remaining parts taken from reference TRBV7-9 and TRBJ2-1, reads DTGVSQNPRHKITKRGQNVTFRCDPISEHNRLYWYRQTLGQGPEFLTYFQNEAQLEKSRLLSDRFSAERPKGSFSTLEIQRTEQGDSAMYLCASSFPPGTNNEQFFGPGTRLTVL.